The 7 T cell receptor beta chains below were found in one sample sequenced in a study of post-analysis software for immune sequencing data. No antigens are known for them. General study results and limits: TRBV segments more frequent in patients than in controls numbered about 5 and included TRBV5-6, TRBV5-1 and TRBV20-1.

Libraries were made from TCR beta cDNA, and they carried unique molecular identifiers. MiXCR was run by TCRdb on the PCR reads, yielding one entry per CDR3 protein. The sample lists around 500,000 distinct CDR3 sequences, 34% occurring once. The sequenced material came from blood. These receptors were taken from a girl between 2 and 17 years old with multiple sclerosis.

The CDR3 bases are TGTGCCAGCAGTGAATTTTCTGGGGCCAACGTCCTGACTTTC. Its protein is CASSEFSGANVLTF. J is TRBJ2-6 and V is TRBV6-1; D unresolved. This CDR3 has 14 amino acids. Deletions cut 2 bases from V and 1 base from J, with 3 bases between. CDR1 MNHNS and CDR2 SASEGT come from the germline V gene.

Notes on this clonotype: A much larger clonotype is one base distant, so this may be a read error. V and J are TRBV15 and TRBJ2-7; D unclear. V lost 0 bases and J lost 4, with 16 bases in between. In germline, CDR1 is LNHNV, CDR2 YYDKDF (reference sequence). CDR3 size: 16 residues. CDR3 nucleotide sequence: TGTGCCACCAGCAGAGATCAACTCGACACACGGTACGAGCAGTACTTC. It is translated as CATSRDQLDTRYEQYF.

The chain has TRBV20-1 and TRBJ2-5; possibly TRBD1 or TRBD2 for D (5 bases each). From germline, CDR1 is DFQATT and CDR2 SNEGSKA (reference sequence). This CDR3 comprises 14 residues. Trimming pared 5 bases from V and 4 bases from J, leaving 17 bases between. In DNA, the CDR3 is TGCAGTGCTCCACGGGACCCCGCCGGAGAGACCCAGTACTTC. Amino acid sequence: CSAPRDPAGETQYF.

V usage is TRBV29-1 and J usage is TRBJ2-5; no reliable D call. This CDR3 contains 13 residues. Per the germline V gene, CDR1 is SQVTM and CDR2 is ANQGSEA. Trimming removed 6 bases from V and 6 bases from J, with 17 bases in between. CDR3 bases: TGCAGCGTCCACGTCCCGACACCGAAGACCCAGTACTTC. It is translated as CSVHVPTPKTQYF.

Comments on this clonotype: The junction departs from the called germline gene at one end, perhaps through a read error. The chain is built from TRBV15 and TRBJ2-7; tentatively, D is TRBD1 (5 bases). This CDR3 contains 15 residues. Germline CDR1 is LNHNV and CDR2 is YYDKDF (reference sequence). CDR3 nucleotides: TGTGCCACCGGCAGAGATCTTACAGGATCTTACGAGCAGTACTTC. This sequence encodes CATGRDLTGSYEQYF.

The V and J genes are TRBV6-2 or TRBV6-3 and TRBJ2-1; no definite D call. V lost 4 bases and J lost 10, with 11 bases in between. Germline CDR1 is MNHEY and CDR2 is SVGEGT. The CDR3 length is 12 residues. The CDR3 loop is CASSSTGLEQFF. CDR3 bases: TGTGCCAGCAGTTCGACTGGATTAGAGCAGTTCTTC.

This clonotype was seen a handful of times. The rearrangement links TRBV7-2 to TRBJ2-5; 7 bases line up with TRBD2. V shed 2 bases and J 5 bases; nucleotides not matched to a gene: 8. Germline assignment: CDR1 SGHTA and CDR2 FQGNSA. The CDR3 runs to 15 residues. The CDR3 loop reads CASSLSGTMGETQYF. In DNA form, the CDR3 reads TGTGCCAGCAGCTTAAGTGGGACTATGGGGGAGACCCAGTACTTC. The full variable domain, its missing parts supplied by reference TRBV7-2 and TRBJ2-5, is GAGVSQSPSNKVTEKGKDVELRCDPISGHTALYWYRQSLGQGLEFLIYFQGNSAPDKSGLPSDRFSAERTGGSVSTLTIQRTQQEDSAVYLCASSLSGTMGETQYFGPGTRLLVL.